Given below is one TCR beta chain in context. Alongside a J-beta primer mix, a sample-barcoded 5' primer served in a second PCR lasting roughly 7 to 12 cycles. TCRdb reprocessed the 5' RACE reads with MiXCR, giving one entry per CDR3 protein. Altogether approximately 900,000 distinct CDR3 sequences are present, around 49% being singletons, with the ten largest covering 10% to 15%. Germline V CDR1 and CDR2: SQVTM, ANQGSEA. V lost 6 bases to trimming and J lost 8 bases, with 10 bases between them. The CDR3 is 10 amino acids. This entry is derived from a study of blood T cells in healthy people across ages.

This receptor was identified in a man aged 25-40 years in good health. The source material was blood. This chain links TRBV29-1 with TRBJ1-2; perhaps TRBD1 as D (5 bases). CDR3 amino acids: CSVGARGYTF. In DNA, the CDR3 is TGCAGCGTCGGGGCAAGAGGCTACACCTTC.